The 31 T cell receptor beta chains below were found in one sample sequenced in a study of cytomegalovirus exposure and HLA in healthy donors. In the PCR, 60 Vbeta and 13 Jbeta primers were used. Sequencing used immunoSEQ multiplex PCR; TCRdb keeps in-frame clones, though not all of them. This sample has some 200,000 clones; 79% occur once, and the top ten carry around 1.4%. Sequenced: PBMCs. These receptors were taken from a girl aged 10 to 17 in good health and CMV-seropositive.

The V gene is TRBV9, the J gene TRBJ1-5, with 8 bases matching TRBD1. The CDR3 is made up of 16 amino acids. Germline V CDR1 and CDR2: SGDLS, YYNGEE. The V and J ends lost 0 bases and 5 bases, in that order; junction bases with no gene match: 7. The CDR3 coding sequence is TGTGCCAGCAGCGTAGAGGTCCAGGGGGCCCATCAGCCCCAGCATTTT. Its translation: CASSVEVQGAHQPQHF.

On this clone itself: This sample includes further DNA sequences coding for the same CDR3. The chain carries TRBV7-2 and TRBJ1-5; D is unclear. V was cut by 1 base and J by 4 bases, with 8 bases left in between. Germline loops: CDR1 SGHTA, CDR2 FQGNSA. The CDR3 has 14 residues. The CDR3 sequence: CASSLVGENQPQHF. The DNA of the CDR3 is TGTGCCAGCAGCTTAGTTGGGGAGAATCAGCCCCAGCATTTT.

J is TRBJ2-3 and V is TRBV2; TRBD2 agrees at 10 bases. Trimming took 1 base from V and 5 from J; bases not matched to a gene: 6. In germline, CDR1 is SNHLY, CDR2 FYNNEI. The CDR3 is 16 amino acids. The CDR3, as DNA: TGTGCCAGCAGTGAAGGTACTAGCGGGGTAATAGATACGCAGTATTTT. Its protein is CASSEGTSGVIDTQYF.

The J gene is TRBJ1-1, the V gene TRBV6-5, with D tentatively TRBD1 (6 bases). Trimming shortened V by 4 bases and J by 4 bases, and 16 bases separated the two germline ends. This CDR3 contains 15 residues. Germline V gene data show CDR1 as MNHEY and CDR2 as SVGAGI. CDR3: CASSFGQGFVTEAFF. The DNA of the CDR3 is TGTGCCAGCAGTTTTGGGCAGGGGTTCGTCACTGAAGCTTTCTTT.

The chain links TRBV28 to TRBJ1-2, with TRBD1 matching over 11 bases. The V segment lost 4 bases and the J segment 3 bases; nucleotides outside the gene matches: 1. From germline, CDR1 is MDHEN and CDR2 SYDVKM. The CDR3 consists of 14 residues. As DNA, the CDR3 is TGTGCCAGCAGTTCGGGACAGGGGGACTATGGCTACACCTTC. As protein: CASSSGQGDYGYTF.

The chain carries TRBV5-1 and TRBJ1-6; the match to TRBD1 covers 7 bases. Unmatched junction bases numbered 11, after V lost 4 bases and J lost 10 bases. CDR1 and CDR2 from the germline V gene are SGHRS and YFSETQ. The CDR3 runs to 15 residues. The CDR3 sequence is CASSPSGTVRSPLHF. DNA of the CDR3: TGCGCCAGCAGCCCCTCCGGGACAGTTAGATCACCCCTCCACTTT.

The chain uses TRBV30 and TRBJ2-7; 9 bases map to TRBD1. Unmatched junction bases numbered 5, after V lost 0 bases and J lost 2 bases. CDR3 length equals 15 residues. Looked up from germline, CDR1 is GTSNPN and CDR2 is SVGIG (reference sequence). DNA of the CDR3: TGTGCCTGGAGTGTTGCAGGACAGGGGACCTACGAGCAGTACTTC. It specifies CAWSVAGQGTYEQYF.

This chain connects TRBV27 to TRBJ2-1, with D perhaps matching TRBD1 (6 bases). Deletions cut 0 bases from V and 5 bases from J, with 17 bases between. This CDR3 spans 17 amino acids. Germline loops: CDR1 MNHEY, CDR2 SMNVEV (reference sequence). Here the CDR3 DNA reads TGTGCCAGCAGTTTATCGTGGACAGCCAAGGGCCACAATGAGCAGTTCTTC. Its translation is CASSLSWTAKGHNEQFF.

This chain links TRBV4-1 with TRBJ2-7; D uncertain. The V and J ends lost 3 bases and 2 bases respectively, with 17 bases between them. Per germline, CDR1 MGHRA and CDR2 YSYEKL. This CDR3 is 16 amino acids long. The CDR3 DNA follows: TGCGCCAGCAGCCAGGTGGCCTCCCTCTCCCCCTACGAGCAGTACTTC. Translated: CASSQVASLSPYEQYF.

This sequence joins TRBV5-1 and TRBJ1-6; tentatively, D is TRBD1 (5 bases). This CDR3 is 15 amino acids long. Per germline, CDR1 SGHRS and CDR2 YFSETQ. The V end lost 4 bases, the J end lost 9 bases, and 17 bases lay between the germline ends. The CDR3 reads CASSAIGGQGSPLHF. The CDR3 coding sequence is TGCGCCAGCAGCGCCATCGGAGGGCAGGGTTCACCCCTCCACTTT. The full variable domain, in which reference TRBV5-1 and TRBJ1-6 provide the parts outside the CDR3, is KAGVTQTPRYLIKTRGQQVTLSCSPISGHRSVSWYQQTPGQGLQFLFEYFSETQRNKGNFPGRFSGRQFSNSRSEMNVSTLELGDSALYLCASSAIGGQGSPLHFGNGTRLTVT.

The CDR3 sequence is CASSPGGPIDVGYTF. In nucleotides, the CDR3 is TGTGCCAGCAGCCCGGGGGGGCCCATCGACGTTGGCTACACCTTC. The J gene is TRBJ1-2, the V gene TRBV5-8, with a tentative D call TRBD1 (6 bases). Trimming removed 4 bases at V and 7 bases at J, with 20 bases between. The CDR3 loop spans 15 amino acids. Germline-derived CDR1 and CDR2 are SGHTS and YDEGEE.

CDR3 sequence (DNA): TGTGCCAGCAGCCAAGATCAAGCGGGGGTTTACAATGAGCAGTTCTTC. Its translation is CASSQDQAGVYNEQFF. The rearrangement uses TRBV4-2 and TRBJ2-1, with TRBD2 matching 8 bases. J gave up 4 bases and V 0 bases, and 5 bases lay outside the gene matches. Germline values: CDR1 LGHNA, CDR2 YNFKEQ. The CDR3 runs 16 residues.

CDR3 loop: CASSVGGGGTGELFF. The CDR3 nucleotides read TGTGCCAGCAGCGTAGGAGGGGGGGGTACCGGGGAGCTGTTTTTT. This rearrangement joins TRBV9 to TRBJ2-2; TRBD2 might be the D (7 bases). This CDR3 spans 15 amino acids. In germline, CDR1 is SGDLS, CDR2 YYNGEE. The V end was cut by 0 bases, the J end by 5 bases, with 11 bases between.

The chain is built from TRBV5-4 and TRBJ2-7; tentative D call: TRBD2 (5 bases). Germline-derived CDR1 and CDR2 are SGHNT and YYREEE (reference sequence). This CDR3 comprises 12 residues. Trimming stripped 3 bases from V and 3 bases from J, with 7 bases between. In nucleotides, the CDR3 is TGTGCCAGCAGCTACCGGGACTACGAGCAGTACTTC. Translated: CASSYRDYEQYF.

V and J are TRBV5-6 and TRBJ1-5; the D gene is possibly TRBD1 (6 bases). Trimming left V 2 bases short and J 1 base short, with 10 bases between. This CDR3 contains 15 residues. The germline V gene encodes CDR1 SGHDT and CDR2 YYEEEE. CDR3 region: CASSFNQGSNQPQHF. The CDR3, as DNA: TGTGCCAGCAGCTTCAATCAGGGGAGCAATCAGCCCCAGCATTTT.

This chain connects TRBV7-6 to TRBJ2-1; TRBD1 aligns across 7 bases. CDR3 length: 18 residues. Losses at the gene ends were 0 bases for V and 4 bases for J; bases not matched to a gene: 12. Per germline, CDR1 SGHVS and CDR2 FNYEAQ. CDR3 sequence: CASSLARPRQGQYNEQFF. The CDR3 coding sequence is TGTGCCAGCAGCTTAGCACGACCAAGACAGGGCCAGTACAATGAGCAGTTCTTC.

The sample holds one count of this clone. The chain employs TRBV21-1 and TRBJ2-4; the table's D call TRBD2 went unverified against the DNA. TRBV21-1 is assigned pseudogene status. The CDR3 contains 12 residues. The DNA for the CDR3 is TGTGCCAGCAGCAAAGGGAGGGTGCTTCAGTACTTC. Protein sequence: CASSKGRVLQYF.

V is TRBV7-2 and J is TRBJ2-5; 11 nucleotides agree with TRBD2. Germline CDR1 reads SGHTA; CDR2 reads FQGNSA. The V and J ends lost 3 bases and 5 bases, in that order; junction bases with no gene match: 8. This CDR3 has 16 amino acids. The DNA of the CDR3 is TGTGCCAGCAGCTTGTTAGCGGGGGGGGTCGGGGAGACCCAGTACTTC. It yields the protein CASSLLAGGVGETQYF.

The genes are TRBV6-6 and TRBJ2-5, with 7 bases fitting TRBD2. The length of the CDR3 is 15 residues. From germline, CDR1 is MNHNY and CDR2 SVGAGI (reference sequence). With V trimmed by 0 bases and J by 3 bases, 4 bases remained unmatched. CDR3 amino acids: CASSYSGGNEETQYF. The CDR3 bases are TGTGCCAGCAGTTACTCGGGGGGGAACGAAGAGACCCAGTACTTC.

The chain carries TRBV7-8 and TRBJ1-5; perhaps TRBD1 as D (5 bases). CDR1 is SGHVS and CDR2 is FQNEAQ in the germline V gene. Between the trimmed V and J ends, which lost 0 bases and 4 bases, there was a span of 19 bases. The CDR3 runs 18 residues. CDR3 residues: CASSLAAGRSSQNQPQHF. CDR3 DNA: TGTGCCAGCAGCTTAGCGGCGGGGCGCTCGTCCCAAAATCAGCCCCAGCATTTT.

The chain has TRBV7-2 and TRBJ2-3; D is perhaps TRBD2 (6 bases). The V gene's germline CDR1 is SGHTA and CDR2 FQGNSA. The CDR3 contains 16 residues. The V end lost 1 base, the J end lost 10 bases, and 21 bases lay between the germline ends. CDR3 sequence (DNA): TGTGCCAGCAGCTTAGGGAGGGTTGGTCCCCAGGAGGCGCAGTATTTT. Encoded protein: CASSLGRVGPQEAQYF.

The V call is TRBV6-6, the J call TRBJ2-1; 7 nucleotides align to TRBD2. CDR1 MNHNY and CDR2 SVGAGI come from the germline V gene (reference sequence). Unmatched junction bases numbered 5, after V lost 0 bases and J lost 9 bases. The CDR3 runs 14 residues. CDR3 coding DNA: TGTGCCAGCAGTTACTCGGCTAGCGGCACTGAGCAGTTCTTC. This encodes CASSYSASGTEQFF.

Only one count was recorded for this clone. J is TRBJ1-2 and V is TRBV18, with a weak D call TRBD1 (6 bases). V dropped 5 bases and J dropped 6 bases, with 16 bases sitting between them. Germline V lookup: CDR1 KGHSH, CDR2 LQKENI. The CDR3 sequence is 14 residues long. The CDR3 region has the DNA TGTGCCAGCTCATTCTCGGCGGGGGCGGATGGCTACACCTTC. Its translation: CASSFSAGADGYTF.

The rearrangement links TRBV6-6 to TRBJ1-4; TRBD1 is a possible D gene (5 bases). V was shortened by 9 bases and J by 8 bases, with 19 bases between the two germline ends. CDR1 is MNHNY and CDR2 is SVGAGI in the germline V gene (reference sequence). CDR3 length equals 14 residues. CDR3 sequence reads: CASSEGQGGEKLFF. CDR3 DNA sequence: TGTGCCAGTAGTGAGGGCCAGGGAGGGGAAAAACTGTTTTTT.

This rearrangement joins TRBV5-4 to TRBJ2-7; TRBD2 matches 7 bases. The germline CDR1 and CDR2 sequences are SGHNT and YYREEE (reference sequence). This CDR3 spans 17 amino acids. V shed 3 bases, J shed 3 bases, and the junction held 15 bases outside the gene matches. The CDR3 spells CASSWGGVAGAYYEQYF. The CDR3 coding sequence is TGTGCCAGCAGCTGGGGGGGGGTAGCGGGCGCCTACTACGAGCAGTACTTC.

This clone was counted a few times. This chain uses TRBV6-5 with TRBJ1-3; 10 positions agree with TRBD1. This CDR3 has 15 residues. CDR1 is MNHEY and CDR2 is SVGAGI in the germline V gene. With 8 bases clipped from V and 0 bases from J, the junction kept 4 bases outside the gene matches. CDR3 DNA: TGTGCCAGCTCGCGGACAGGGGGCTCTGGAAACACCATATATTTT. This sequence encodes CASSRTGGSGNTIYF.

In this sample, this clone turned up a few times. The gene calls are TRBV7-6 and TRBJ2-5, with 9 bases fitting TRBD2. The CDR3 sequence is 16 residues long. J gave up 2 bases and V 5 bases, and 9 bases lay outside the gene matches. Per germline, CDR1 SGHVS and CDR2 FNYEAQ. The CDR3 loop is CASSRLLSGGQETQYF. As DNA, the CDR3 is TGTGCCAGCAGCCGACTTTTGAGCGGGGGGCAAGAGACCCAGTACTTC.

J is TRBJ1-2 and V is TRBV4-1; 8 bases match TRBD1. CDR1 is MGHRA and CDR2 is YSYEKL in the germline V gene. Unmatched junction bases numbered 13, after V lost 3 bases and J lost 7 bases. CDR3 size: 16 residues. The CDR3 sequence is CASSHPTDREGPGYTF. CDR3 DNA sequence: TGCGCCAGCAGCCACCCTACGGACAGGGAGGGTCCTGGCTACACCTTC.

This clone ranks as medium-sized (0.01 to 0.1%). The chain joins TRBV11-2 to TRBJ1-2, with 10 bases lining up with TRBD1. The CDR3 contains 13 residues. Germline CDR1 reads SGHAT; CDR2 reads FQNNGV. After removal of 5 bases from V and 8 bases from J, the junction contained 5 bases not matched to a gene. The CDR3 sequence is CASSLGTGDGYTF. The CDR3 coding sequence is TGTGCCAGCAGCCTGGGGACAGGGGACGGCTACACCTTC.

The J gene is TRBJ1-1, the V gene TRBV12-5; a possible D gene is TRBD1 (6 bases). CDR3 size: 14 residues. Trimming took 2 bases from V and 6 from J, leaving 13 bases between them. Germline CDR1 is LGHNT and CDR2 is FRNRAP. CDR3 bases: TGTGCTAGTGGTTTGCCAGGGGTGAGGGCTGAAGCTTTCTTT. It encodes CASGLPGVRAEAFF.

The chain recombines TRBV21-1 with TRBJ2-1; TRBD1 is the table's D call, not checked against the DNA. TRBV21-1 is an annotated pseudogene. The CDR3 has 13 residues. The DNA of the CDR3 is TGTGCCAGCAGCCCAGCTCAGGGGAACGAGCAGTTCTTC. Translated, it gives CASSPAQGNEQFF.